This TCR beta chain stems from a study of T cells in Graves' hyperthyroidism and ophthalmopathy. Study outcomes and limitations: A median roughly six months before onset, the model predicted ophthalmopathy. Ophthalmopathy stood apart from stable hyperthyroidism in a 13 V-J model. Clonotypes that were expanded in thyroid above 0.001 mostly appeared in blood too.

This CDR3 is 14 amino acids long. Between the trimmed V and J ends, which lost 3 bases and 2 bases, there was a span of 11 bases. Germline V gene data show CDR1 as SGDLS and CDR2 as YYNGEE. A remark on this clonotype: What it recognizes is unknown.

The diagnoses drew upon clinical symptoms, serum thyroxine and TRAb, thyroid ultrasound and orbital computed tomography. RNA transcripts yielded amplified TCR beta CDR3 regions. The HTBI primer set served for first-round RT-PCR of the TCR CDR3. TCRdb reanalysed the multiplex PCR reads using MiXCR and keeps one entry per CDR3 protein. This sample yields about 500,000 distinct CDR3 sequences, of which over 45% are seen a single time; around two fifths belongs to the top ten. The V gene is TRBV9, the J gene TRBJ1-1; D ambiguous. Material: peripheral blood or thyroid tissue (not recorded which). The TCR comes from an adult woman with Graves' disease, either hyperthyroidism or ophthalmopathy (not recorded which). The CDR3 region has the DNA TGTGCCAGCAGCGCCATTTCAAGTAACACTGAAGCTTTCTTT. Its translation: CASSAISSNTEAFF.